The 13 T cell receptor beta chains below come from one sample, sequenced in a study of blood T cells in healthy people across ages. Using a J-beta primer mix together with a sample-barcoded 5' primer, a second PCR was run for 7 to 11 cycles. TCRdb used MiXCR to reprocess the 5' RACE reads, holding one entry per CDR3 protein. The data hold about 1.4 million distinct CDR3 sequences, with almost 60% observed a single time. Material: blood. The source of these receptors is a young man in good health.

DNA of the CDR3: TGTGCCAGCAGTTTAGCGCTCCCTAGCAGGGAGGAGCTGTTTTTT. The encoded protein is CASSLALPSREELFF. The chain has TRBV12-3 or TRBV12-4 and TRBJ2-2; TRBD1 or TRBD2 may be the D gene (5 bases each). The CDR3 contains 15 residues. V was pared by 0 bases and J by 10 bases, with 15 bases between.

The V gene is TRBV21-1, the J gene TRBJ1-6; TRBD1, the table's D call, was not compared with the DNA. TRBV21-1 is described as a pseudogene. The CDR3 is 20 amino acids. This CDR3 is CASSSKPGSRGRSYNSPLHF. In DNA form, the CDR3 reads TGTGCCAGCAGCTCAAAGCCCGGGAGCAGGGGTAGGTCCTATAATTCACCCCTCCACTTT.

The sample holds a few counts of this clonotype. The rearrangement links TRBV25-1 to TRBJ2-3; D might be TRBD1 (5 bases). This CDR3 region has 13 residues. Trimming cost V 5 bases and J 3 bases, with 9 bases left between them. The germline V gene encodes CDR1 MGHDK and CDR2 SYGVNS. CDR3 coding DNA: TGTGCCAGCAGTATCCAGGGTACAGATACGCAGTATTTT. Its protein product is CASSIQGTDTQYF.

DNA of the CDR3: TGTGCCAGCAGCCCAACACGGAGCTCACCCCTCCACTTT. The encoded protein is CASSPTRSSPLHF. This chain joins TRBV7-2 and TRBJ1-6; the D is unclear. Trimming stripped 5 bases from V and 10 bases from J, with 12 bases between. This CDR3 spans 13 amino acids. The V gene's germline CDR1 is SGHTA and CDR2 FQGNSA.

This chain links TRBV6-5 with TRBJ1-2; 9 nucleotides agree with TRBD1. With V trimmed by 7 bases and J by 8 bases, 5 bases remained unmatched. This CDR3 comprises 12 residues. CDR1 and CDR2 (germline): MNHEY, SVGAGI. CDR3 residues: CASTTGGDGYTF. The CDR3 coding sequence is TGTGCCAGCACCACAGGGGGCGACGGCTACACCTTC.

The V and J genes are TRBV6-2 or TRBV6-3 and TRBJ1-2; D gene ambiguous. This CDR3 is 16 amino acids long. Trimming took 6 bases from V and 4 from J, leaving 21 bases between them. CDR1 and CDR2 (germline): MNHEY, SVGEGT. The CDR3 protein is CASSQILDRNFYGYTF. Written as DNA, the CDR3 is TGTGCCAGCAGCCAAATCCTGGACCGAAACTTCTATGGCTACACCTTC.

The chain couples TRBV10-3 to TRBJ2-5, with 14 bases that match TRBD2. Germline V lookup: CDR1 ENHRY, CDR2 SYGVKD. This CDR3 is built from 15 residues. J gave up 5 bases and V 7 bases, and 6 bases lay outside the gene matches. CDR3 DNA sequence: TGTGCCATCAATCCGGGACTAGCGGGGGACGAGACCCAGTACTTC. Amino acid sequence: CAINPGLAGDETQYF.

The chain carries TRBV6-2 or TRBV6-3 and TRBJ2-7, with D uncertain. The J call may be incorrect, as the DNA end agrees better with TRBJ2-1. CDR1 MNHEY and CDR2 SVGEGT come from the germline V gene. This CDR3 comprises 11 residues. CDR3 in DNA: TGTGCCAGCAGTAAAGGAATCGAGCAGTTCTTC. It specifies CASSKGIEQFF.

As for this clonotype: A much larger clone differs from this one at a single base, so this may be a read error. This chain joins TRBV9 and TRBJ2-1, with TRBD2 identical over 7 bases. The length of the CDR3 is 16 residues. The germline CDR1 and CDR2 sequences are SGDLS and YYNGEE. The CDR3 spells CVSSPGGSRSYNEQFF. The CDR3 region has the DNA TGTGTCAGCAGCCCGGGCGGGAGTCGCTCCTACAATGAGCAGTTCTTC. Looking up the rest from reference TRBV9 and TRBJ2-1 gives the full variable domain: DSGVTQTPKHLITATGQRVTLRCSPRSGDLSVYWYQQSLDQGLQFLIQYYNGEERAKGNILERFSAQQFPDLHSELNLSSLELGDSALYFCVSSPGGSRSYNEQFFGPGTRLTVL.

This clonotype came up a few times. V is TRBV7-6 and J is TRBJ2-1; 7 bases align to TRBD2. V was pared by 7 bases and J by 3 bases, with 9 bases of the junction left unmatched. This CDR3 is 15 amino acids long. Per germline, CDR1 SGHVS and CDR2 FNYEAQ. The CDR3 sequence: CASNIYGGSYNEQFF. DNA for the CDR3: TGTGCCAGCAACATATACGGGGGGAGCTACAATGAGCAGTTCTTC.

This chain uses TRBV25-1 with TRBJ1-1, with D tentatively TRBD1 (6 bases). The CDR3 sequence is 16 residues long. The V end lost 3 bases, the J end lost 2 bases, and 16 bases lay between the germline ends. CDR1 MGHDK and CDR2 SYGVNS come from the germline V gene. The chain's CDR3 is CASSDYSGEGNTEAFF. CDR3 DNA sequence: TGTGCCAGCAGTGATTATTCAGGGGAGGGTAACACTGAAGCTTTCTTT.

The CDR3 loop reads CSASEDYRVPYEQYF. As DNA, the CDR3 is TGCAGTGCTAGTGAAGATTACAGGGTCCCATACGAGCAGTACTTC. This chain joins TRBV20-1 and TRBJ2-7; TRBD1 is a possible D gene (6 bases). CDR1 and CDR2 from the germline V gene are DFQATT and SNEGSKA (reference sequence). V was trimmed by 3 bases and J by 4 bases, leaving 19 bases between them. This CDR3 has 15 amino acids.

This clonotype was recorded a few times. The chain employs TRBV28 and TRBJ2-5; 7 nucleotides align to TRBD1. The V gene's germline CDR1 is MDHEN and CDR2 SYDVKM. CDR3 size: 16 residues. V was pared by 5 bases and J by 1 base, with 10 bases of the junction left unmatched. CDR3 DNA sequence: TGTGCCAGCAGTACTTCACCGGGACAGCGCCAAGAGACCCAGTACTTC. As protein: CASSTSPGQRQETQYF.